This record looks at one T cell receptor (beta chain) sequence and its context. Its antigen is undetermined. The data were taken from a study of T-cell memory formation after mild COVID-19. Turning to the study itself: Largely, the TCR clusters proved donor specific. The study, taken as a whole, reports: The main location of contracting CD4+ clones was CM and EM, and that of contracting CD8+ clones was EMRA. That cross-reactive memory joined was suggested by some responding clones appearing in pre-infection memory.

Constant-segment primers served in 5'RACE that generated TCR alpha and TCR beta cDNA libraries bearing sample barcodes and UMIs. Via MiXCR, TCRdb re-called the 5' RACE reads, giving one row per CDR3 protein. The sample consists of more than 350,000 distinct CDR3 sequences, more than 15% of them appearing once. There are 13 residues in the CDR3. The V gene lost 0 bases and the J gene lost 0 bases, with 3 bases spanning the gap. Per germline, CDR1 MNHEY and CDR2 SMNVEV (reference sequence). This sequence was found in a man in his late teens or twenties who had mild COVID-19 (a few samples of this study predate the infection). Cell type and time point are not known. The sample was PBMCs or a T cell subset sorted from them (not recorded which). The chain couples TRBV27 to TRBJ2-7, with D hard to call. The CDR3 loop is CASSLSFSYEQYF. In nucleotides, the CDR3 is TGTGCCAGCAGTTTATCTTTCTCCTACGAGCAGTACTTC.